Following are 13 T cell receptor beta chains from one sample sequenced in a study of cytomegalovirus exposure and HLA in healthy donors. Primers: 60 Vbeta forward and 13 Jbeta reverse. Sequenced by immunoSEQ multiplex PCR; TCRdb stores in-frame clones only, minus some. This sample's table has some 26,000 clones. The sample was PBMCs. The receptors were sampled from a male donor in good health and CMV-seropositive.

The chain couples TRBV6-5 to TRBJ2-5; 9 bases map to TRBD1. J was trimmed by 5 bases and V by 6 bases; bases with no gene match: 7. CDR1 is MNHEY and CDR2 is SVGAGI in the germline V gene. The CDR3 is made up of 14 amino acids. The CDR3 DNA reads TGTGCCAGCAGGACAGGGGGTTTTTGGGAGACCCAGTACTTC. As protein: CASRTGGFWETQYF.

V and J are TRBV5-4 and TRBJ1-1; the D gene is possibly TRBD1 (6 bases). The CDR3 sequence is 14 residues long. Per the germline V gene, CDR1 is SGHNT and CDR2 is YYREEE (reference sequence). The V end was cut by 4 bases, the J end by 6 bases, with 16 bases between. The CDR3 protein is CASSRGGEGAEAFF. The CDR3 region has the DNA TGTGCCAGCAGCAGGGGGGGTGAAGGGGCTGAAGCTTTCTTT.

CDR3 bases: TGTGCCAGCAGCCCCACGGGACAGGGGAACGAAAAACTGTTTTTT. Protein: CASSPTGQGNEKLFF. This chain uses TRBV4-2 with TRBJ1-4; TRBD1 matches at 10 bases. The V gene's germline CDR1 is LGHNA and CDR2 YNFKEQ. The CDR3 totals 15 residues. The J segment lost 8 bases and the V segment lost 4 bases, leaving 7 bases of the junction unmatched.

The chain has TRBV18 and TRBJ1-1; D remains ambiguous. The length of the CDR3 is 12 residues. V was cut by 3 bases and J by 3 bases, with 5 bases left in between. CDR1 is KGHSH, CDR2 LQKENI, per germline. Here the CDR3 DNA reads TGTGCCAGCTCACCGGGAGACACTGAAGCTTTCTTT. Protein sequence: CASSPGDTEAFF.

This chain joins TRBV5-1 and TRBJ1-1; weak D call: TRBD1 (5 bases). V was clipped by 4 bases and J by 4 bases, with 14 bases between them. This CDR3 is 14 amino acids long. Germline CDR1 SGHRS, CDR2 YFSETQ. CDR3 nucleotides: TGCGCCAGCAGCAATCGGGGGGTAGGCACTGAAGCTTTCTTT. Protein: CASSNRGVGTEAFF.

This chain joins TRBV29-1 and TRBJ2-5; D possibly corresponds to TRBD1 (6 bases). Trimming cost V 4 bases and J 1 base, with 13 bases left between them. Germline CDR1 SQVTM, CDR2 ANQGSEA. The CDR3 covers 14 residues. The CDR3 loop reads CSVALGQFQETQYF. The CDR3 nucleotides read TGCAGCGTTGCCCTTGGACAGTTCCAAGAGACCCAGTACTTC.

The chain carries TRBV30 and TRBJ2-3, with 10 bases fitting TRBD2. The germline gives CDR1 GTSNPN, CDR2 SVGIG (reference sequence). The trim removed 1 base at V and 2 bases at J, leaving 3 bases unmatched. The CDR3 runs 15 residues. The CDR3 nucleotides are TGTGCCTGGAGTGATCTAGCGGGAGTCACAGATACGCAGTATTTT. The encoded protein is CAWSDLAGVTDTQYF.

V is TRBV29-1 and J is TRBJ2-1, with 10 nucleotides matching TRBD2. This CDR3 spans 15 amino acids. Germline V gene lookup returns CDR1 SQVTM and CDR2 ANQGSEA. Losses at the gene ends were 7 bases for V and 4 bases for J; bases not matched to a gene: 10. The CDR3 DNA is TGCAGCGCTAAGGAGCCGGGACTAGCGTACAATGAGCAGTTCTTC. It encodes CSAKEPGLAYNEQFF.

The rearrangement joins TRBV19 to TRBJ2-3; D might be TRBD2 (5 bases). Germline-derived CDR1 and CDR2 are LNHDA and SQIVND (reference sequence). This CDR3 is 15 amino acids long. The V end lost 5 bases, the J end lost 2 bases, and 14 bases lay between the germline ends. This CDR3 is CASSRTAGDTDTQYF. CDR3 coding DNA: TGTGCCAGTAGTCGGACGGCGGGCGACACAGATACGCAGTATTTT. Full variable domain (remainder filled in from reference TRBV19 and TRBJ2-3): DGGITQSPKYLFRKEGQNVTLSCEQNLNHDAMYWYRQDPGQGLRLIYYSQIVNDFQKGDIAEGYSVSREKKESFPLTVTSAQKNPTAFYLCASSRTAGDTDTQYFGPGTRLTVL.

The rearrangement joins TRBV11-2 to TRBJ2-2, with a tentative D call TRBD2 (5 bases). The V end was cut by 1 base, the J end by 3 bases, with 15 bases between. This CDR3 has 17 residues. Germline V gene data show CDR1 as SGHAT and CDR2 as FQNNGV. CDR3 bases: TGTGCCAGCAGCTTAGGGCAGAGTAGCGACTACACCGGGGAGCTGTTTTTT. Its translation is CASSLGQSSDYTGELFF.

V usage is TRBV5-1 and J usage is TRBJ1-2; TRBD1 matches 10 bases. The CDR3 runs to 15 residues. V trimming: 0 bases; J trimming: 7 bases; junction bases outside the gene matches: 6. Looked up from germline, CDR1 is SGHRS and CDR2 is YFSETQ. CDR3: CASSLATRTGGGYTF. DNA of the CDR3: TGCGCCAGCAGCTTGGCCACTAGGACAGGGGGTGGCTACACCTTC.

The chain joins TRBV19 to TRBJ2-1, with 8 bases fitting TRBD2. J was trimmed by 7 bases and V by 7 bases; bases with no gene match: 9. This CDR3 is 14 amino acids long. CDR1 and CDR2 from the germline V gene are LNHDA and SQIVND (reference sequence). CDR3 nucleotide sequence: TGTGCCAGTACCCCAGCGGGAGCCTCAAATGAGCAGTTCTTC. Translated: CASTPAGASNEQFF.

The V gene is TRBV5-4, the J gene TRBJ1-2, with 7 bases aligning to TRBD1. V shed 3 bases and J 4 bases; nucleotides not matched to a gene: 3. CDR1 is SGHNT, CDR2 YYREEE, per germline (reference sequence). This CDR3 is 13 amino acids long. Here the CDR3 DNA reads TGTGCCAGCAGCTCACAGGGGTCCTATGGCTACACCTTC. Translating it yields CASSSQGSYGYTF. The full variable domain, completed using reference TRBV5-4 and TRBJ1-2, is ETGVTQSPTHLIKTRGQQVTLRCSSQSGHNTVSWYQQALGQGPQFIFQYYREEENGRGNFPPRFSGLQFPNYSSELNVNALELDDSALYLCASSSQGSYGYTFGSGTRLTVV.